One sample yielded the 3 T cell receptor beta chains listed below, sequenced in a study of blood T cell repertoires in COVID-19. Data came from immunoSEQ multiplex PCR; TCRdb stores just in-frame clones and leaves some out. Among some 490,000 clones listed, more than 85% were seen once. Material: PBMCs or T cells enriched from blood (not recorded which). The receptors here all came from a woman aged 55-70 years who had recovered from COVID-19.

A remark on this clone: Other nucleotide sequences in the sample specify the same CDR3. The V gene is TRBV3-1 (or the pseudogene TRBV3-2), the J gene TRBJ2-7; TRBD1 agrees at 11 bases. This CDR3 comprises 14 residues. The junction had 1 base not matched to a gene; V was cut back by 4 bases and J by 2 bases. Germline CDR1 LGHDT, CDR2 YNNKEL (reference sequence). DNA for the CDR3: TGTGCCAGCAGCCGGACAGGGGGCACCTACGAGCAGTACTTC. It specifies CASSRTGGTYEQYF.

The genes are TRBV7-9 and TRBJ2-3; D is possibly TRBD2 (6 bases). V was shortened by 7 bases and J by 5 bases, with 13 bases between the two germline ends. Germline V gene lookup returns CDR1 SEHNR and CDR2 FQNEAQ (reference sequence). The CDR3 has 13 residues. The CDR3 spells CASNRDGGDTQYF. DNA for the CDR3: TGTGCCAGCAACCGGGACGGGGGAGATACGCAGTATTTT.

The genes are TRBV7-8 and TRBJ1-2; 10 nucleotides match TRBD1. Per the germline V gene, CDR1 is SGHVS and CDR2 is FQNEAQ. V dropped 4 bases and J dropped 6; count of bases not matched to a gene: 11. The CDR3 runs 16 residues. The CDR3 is CASSSTARTGGDGYTF. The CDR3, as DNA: TGTGCCAGCAGCTCCACAGCAAGGACAGGGGGAGATGGCTACACCTTC.